This T cell receptor (beta chain) was captured by sequencing in a study of blood T cell repertoires in COVID-19. Across fewer than 25 US areas, participants ranged in age from roughly 18 to 95 years. Sequenced by immunoSEQ multiplex PCR; TCRdb stores in-frame clones only, minus some. The sample includes some 300,000 clones, roughly nine tenths of them seen just once. With 1 base removed from V and 0 bases from J, the gap between germline ends came to 8 bases. The germline V gene has CDR1 SGHRS and CDR2 YFSETQ. This CDR3 is built from 15 residues. The material sequenced was PBMCs or T cells enriched from blood (not recorded which). The chain uses TRBV5-1 and TRBJ1-3; D not resolved. The origin of this receptor is a woman aged 45-60 years who had been exposed to COVID-19. In DNA, the CDR3 is TGCGCCAGCAGCTTGTACGGAGACTCTGGAAACACCATATATTTT. Amino acids: CASSLYGDSGNTIYF.